What follows are 8 T cell receptor beta chains derived from one specimen sequenced in a study of identical twins (TCRdb year 2016). Library prep was done by 5' RACE. Sequencing was carried out with an Illumina HiSeq 2000. Starting from the raw public reads, TCRdb applied fastp trimming at Q25, assembled clones with MiXCR and retained in-frame beta chains. Each entry merges the rows of one CDR3 protein and shows their most common DNA and genes. The sample has a few hundred thousand distinct CDR3 sequences on record, roughly 8.6% of them singletons. Approximately 6.6% of the sample belongs to the ten largest clones. In addition, the sample was reused for a study of yellow fever vaccine responses in identical twins.

What was sequenced was CD8+ T cells sorted from blood. The receptors derive from a woman under 30 in good health.

The chain employs TRBV28 and TRBJ2-7; D remains ambiguous. The CDR3 is 14 amino acids. Germline-derived CDR1 and CDR2 are MDHEN and SYDVKM. With 6 bases removed from V and 2 bases from J, the gap between germline ends came to 14 bases. The CDR3 spells CASSPVSYTYEQYF. DNA for the CDR3: TGTGCCAGCAGCCCGGTCAGTTACACCTACGAGCAGTACTTC.

The J gene is TRBJ2-7, the V gene TRBV30; D uncertain. The ends were cut back, 3 bases at V and 6 bases at J, with 12 bases in the middle. Germline assignment: CDR1 GTSNPN and CDR2 SVGIG (reference sequence). CDR3 length equals 12 residues. The CDR3 loop reads CAWRLTVGEQYF. The CDR3 DNA sequence: TGTGCCTGGAGGCTTACAGTAGGCGAGCAGTACTTC.

This clonotype has a handful of counts. The rearrangement links TRBV20-1 to TRBJ1-2, with D uncertain. The CDR3 length is 16 residues. Germline assignment: CDR1 DFQATT and CDR2 SNEGSKA (reference sequence). The germline V and J ends were trimmed by 0 bases and 4 bases, with 18 bases remaining between them. The chain's CDR3 is CSARERRSWLGYGYTF. The CDR3 DNA is TGCAGTGCTAGAGAGAGAAGGAGTTGGCTAGGCTATGGCTACACCTTC.

This chain uses TRBV15 with TRBJ2-5; either TRBD1 or TRBD2 may fit D (6 bases each). The germline V and J ends were trimmed by 3 bases and 5 bases, with 13 bases remaining between them. The CDR3 extends over 14 amino acids. Germline CDR1 and CDR2: LNHNV and YYDKDF (reference sequence). CDR3 coding DNA: TGTGCCACCAGCAGGTCGGGGGCTGGGGAGACCCAGTACTTC. Protein: CATSRSGAGETQYF.

V gene TRBV12-5 combines with J gene TRBJ2-1; 9 nucleotides line up with TRBD2. The CDR3 extends over 13 amino acids. Trimming at V came to 9 bases and at J to 7 bases, leaving 7 bases not matched to a gene. The germline V gene encodes CDR1 LGHNT and CDR2 FRNRAP. CDR3 coding DNA: TGTGCTAGCTTAGCGGGGGCCGGGAATGAGCAGTTCTTC. This gives the protein CASLAGAGNEQFF.

In this sample, this clonotype turned up a few times. The chain joins TRBV7-3 to TRBJ2-7; weak D call: TRBD2 (6 bases). CDR3 size: 13 residues. Trimming took off 7 bases at V and 4 bases at J, with 14 bases between the two ends. The germline gives CDR1 SGHTA, CDR2 FQGTGA. The CDR3 nucleotides read TGTGCCAGCAATCAGGGACTGGGGTACGAGCAGTACTTC. Encoded protein: CASNQGLGYEQYF.

This clonotype was seen ten or more times. The chain combines TRBV5-1 with TRBJ2-1, with D uncertain. The germline V gene encodes CDR1 SGHRS and CDR2 YFSETQ. V shed 0 bases and J shed 7 bases, with 8 bases lying between them. The CDR3 runs to 13 residues. The CDR3 protein is CASSLVPENEQFF. CDR3 DNA: TGCGCCAGCAGCTTGGTTCCGGAAAATGAGCAGTTCTTC.

This clonotype has a handful of counts. The chain combines TRBV20-1 with TRBJ2-7, with 8 bases that match TRBD1. CDR3 size: 13 residues. J was trimmed by 6 bases and V by 4 bases; bases with no gene match: 8. From germline, CDR1 is DFQATT and CDR2 SNEGSKA (reference sequence). In nucleotides, the CDR3 is TGCAGTGCTACACAGGGGGAATTATTCGAGCAGTACTTC. As protein: CSATQGELFEQYF.